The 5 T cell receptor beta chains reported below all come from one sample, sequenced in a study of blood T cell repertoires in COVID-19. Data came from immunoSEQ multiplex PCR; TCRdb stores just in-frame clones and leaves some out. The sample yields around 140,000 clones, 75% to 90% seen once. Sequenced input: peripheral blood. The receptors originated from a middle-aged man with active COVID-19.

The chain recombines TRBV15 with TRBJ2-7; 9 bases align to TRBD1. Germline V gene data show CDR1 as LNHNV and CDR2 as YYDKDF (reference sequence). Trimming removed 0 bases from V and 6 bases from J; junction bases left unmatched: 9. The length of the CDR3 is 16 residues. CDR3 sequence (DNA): TGTGCCACCAGCAGAGAACTGGACAGGGGAAGCGTCGAGCAGTACTTC. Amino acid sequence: CATSRELDRGSVEQYF.

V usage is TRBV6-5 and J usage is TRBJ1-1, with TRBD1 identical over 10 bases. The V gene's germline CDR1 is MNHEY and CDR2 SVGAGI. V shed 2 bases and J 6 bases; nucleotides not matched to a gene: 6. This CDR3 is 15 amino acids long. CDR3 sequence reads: CASSYPGQGSAEAFF. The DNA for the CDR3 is TGTGCCAGCAGTTACCCGGGACAGGGGAGTGCTGAAGCTTTCTTT.

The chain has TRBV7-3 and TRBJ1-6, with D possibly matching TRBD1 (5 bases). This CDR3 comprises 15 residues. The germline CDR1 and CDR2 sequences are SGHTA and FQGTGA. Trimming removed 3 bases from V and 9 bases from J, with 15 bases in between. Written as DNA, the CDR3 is TGTGCCAGCAGCTTTCGGGCAGGGTGGGGTTCACCCCTCCACTTT. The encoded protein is CASSFRAGWGSPLHF.

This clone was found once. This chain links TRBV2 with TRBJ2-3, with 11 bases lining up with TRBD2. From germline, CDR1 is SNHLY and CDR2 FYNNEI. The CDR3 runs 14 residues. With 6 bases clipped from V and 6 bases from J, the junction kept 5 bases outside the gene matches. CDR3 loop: CASRRLAGRDTQYF. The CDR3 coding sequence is TGTGCCAGCAGGAGACTAGCGGGGAGGGATACGCAGTATTTT.

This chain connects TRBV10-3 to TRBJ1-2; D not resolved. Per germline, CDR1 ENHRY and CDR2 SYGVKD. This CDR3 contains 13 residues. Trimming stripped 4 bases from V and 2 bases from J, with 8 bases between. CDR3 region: CAISGGANYGYTF. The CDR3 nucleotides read TGTGCCATCAGTGGAGGCGCAAACTATGGCTACACCTTC.